This paragraph reports one T cell receptor (beta chain). The antigen is not known. Between the trimmed V and J ends, which lost 3 bases and 7 bases, there was a span of 20 bases. CDR1 and CDR2 from the germline V gene are SGHRS and YFSETQ. The length of the CDR3 is 16 residues. The data are from a study of CD4 T cells in relation to SARS-CoV-2 and coronaviruses. Before the COVID-19 pandemic, during about 2010-2019, CD4+ T cells were taken from unexposed donors. The cells were cultured for around ten days before CD4+ T cells were isolated. Some clones are missing from TCRdb's copy, which holds only in-frame ones; the method was immunoSEQ multiplex PCR. Of 25,000 to 35,000 clones detected, about 70% appear once; the ten largest clones hold roughly 15%.

This TCR came from a human donor in good health. The sequencing input was CD4+ T cells from PBMCs, cultured in vitro. This chain uses TRBV5-1 with TRBJ2-1; D perhaps matches TRBD1 (6 bases). The CDR3 nucleotides read TGCGCCAGCAGCTCCGATACAGGGTCGTATAGAAATGAGCAGTTCTTC. Residues: CASSSDTGSYRNEQFF.